This is a list of T cell receptor beta chains from one sample in a study of blood T cell repertoires in COVID-19. TCRdb's table, derived via immunoSEQ multiplex PCR, lists solely in-frame clones and lacks some. The table has some 260,000 clones, approximately 90% seen once; the top ten hold 2% to 2.5%. The sequenced material came from peripheral blood. These receptors were taken from a woman aged 40 to 49 who had recovered from COVID-19. Both conserved end residues are part of each CDR3. Each record gives: J gene, V gene, CDR3 length, clone size, CDR3 protein. Clone size, where shown, is once, few, many, or a class for clones that have expanded.

j_gene: TRBJ2-1
v_gene: TRBV7-2
len: 17
abundance: NA
CDR3aa: CASSLRGGLAVYNEQFF

j_gene: TRBJ1-1
v_gene: TRBV4-3
len: 14
abundance: NA
CDR3aa: CASSQFGTNTEAFF

j_gene: TRBJ2-2
v_gene: TRBV28
len: 12
abundance: NA
CDR3aa: CASSLNTGELFF

j_gene: TRBJ2-7
v_gene: TRBV4-3
len: 16
abundance: NA
CDR3aa: CASSQESGTGGYEQYF

j_gene: TRBJ2-1
v_gene: TRBV4-1
len: 15
abundance: NA
CDR3aa: CASSQDHHSVGEQFF

j_gene: TRBJ2-1
v_gene: TRBV5-1
len: 17
abundance: NA
CDR3aa: CASSLDGGLEGYNEQFF

j_gene: TRBJ1-5
v_gene: TRBV5-1
len: 15
abundance: NA
CDR3aa: CASSLLGGSDQPQHF

j_gene: TRBJ2-1
v_gene: TRBV4-1
len: 15
abundance: NA
CDR3aa: CASSRGSGAHNEQFF

j_gene: TRBJ1-2
v_gene: TRBV7-2
len: 14
abundance: NA
CDR3aa: CASSLNRAGSGYTF

j_gene: TRBJ2-5
v_gene: TRBV19
len: 13
abundance: NA
CDR3aa: CASSWGGVKTQYF

j_gene: TRBJ2-2
v_gene: TRBV2
len: 12
abundance: once
CDR3aa: CASLPDTGELFF

j_gene: TRBJ1-5
v_gene: TRBV5-5
len: 14
abundance: NA
CDR3aa: CASSFAQGGQPQHF

j_gene: TRBJ1-4
v_gene: TRBV4-1
len: 15
abundance: NA
CDR3aa: CASSETGGRREKLFF

j_gene: TRBJ1-3
v_gene: TRBV7-6
len: 18
abundance: once
CDR3aa: CASSLAGRQGMSGNTIYF

j_gene: TRBJ2-2
v_gene: TRBV29-1
len: 15
abundance: NA
CDR3aa: CSVAGLAGTTGELFF

j_gene: TRBJ2-1
v_gene: TRBV5-1
len: 13
abundance: NA
CDR3aa: CASSFQGDNEQFF

j_gene: TRBJ2-1
v_gene: TRBV2
len: 17
abundance: NA
CDR3aa: CASSEARAGGPFGEQFF

j_gene: TRBJ1-2
v_gene: TRBV27
len: 15
abundance: NA
CDR3aa: CASSLGQGTNYGYTF

j_gene: TRBJ2-3
v_gene: TRBV21-1
len: 13
abundance: NA
CDR3aa: CASSEGTLNTQYF

j_gene: TRBJ1-5
v_gene: TRBV6-6
len: 12
abundance: NA
CDR3aa: CASSYSDTSQHF

j_gene: TRBJ2-2
v_gene: TRBV11-3
len: 15
abundance: NA
CDR3aa: CASSFGQGTTGELFF

j_gene: TRBJ1-1
v_gene: TRBV13
len: 15
abundance: few
CDR3aa: CASSPLGQLNTEAFF

j_gene: TRBJ2-1
v_gene: TRBV4-3
len: 15
abundance: NA
CDR3aa: CASRIAVSSYNEQFF

j_gene: TRBJ1-2
v_gene: TRBV24-1
len: 15
abundance: NA
CDR3aa: CATSDGGKLAYGYTF

j_gene: TRBJ1-5
v_gene: TRBV4-3
len: 15
abundance: NA
CDR3aa: CASSQGTNRDQPQHF

j_gene: TRBJ2-5
v_gene: TRBV10-2
len: 14
abundance: NA
CDR3aa: CASTGLAGGETQYF

j_gene: TRBJ2-3
v_gene: TRBV6-5
len: 14
abundance: NA
CDR3aa: CASSWGGNQDTQYF

j_gene: TRBJ1-1
v_gene: TRBV11-2
len: 13
abundance: few
CDR3aa: CASSPGMNTEAFF

j_gene: TRBJ1-2
v_gene: TRBV5-1
len: 15
abundance: once
CDR3aa: CASSPAEGQGEGYTF

j_gene: TRBJ2-1
v_gene: TRBV19
len: 13
abundance: NA
CDR3aa: CASIAGRNNEQFF

j_gene: TRBJ2-6
v_gene: TRBV7-6
len: 16
abundance: NA
CDR3aa: CASSSEQGAGANVLTF

j_gene: TRBJ2-7
v_gene: TRBV5-1
len: 16
abundance: NA
CDR3aa: CASSPDNTLPPYEQYF

j_gene: TRBJ1-2
v_gene: TRBV3-1/TRBV3-2
len: 14
abundance: NA
CDR3aa: CASSQRGINYGYTF

j_gene: TRBJ1-2
v_gene: TRBV28
len: 15
abundance: NA
CDR3aa: CASTFESLGARGYTF

j_gene: TRBJ1-4
v_gene: TRBV2
len: 14
abundance: NA
CDR3aa: CASSEAGDNEKLFF

j_gene: TRBJ2-5
v_gene: TRBV3-1/TRBV3-2
len: 17
abundance: NA
CDR3aa: CASSLPLLAGGGETQYF

j_gene: TRBJ2-1
v_gene: TRBV6-2/TRBV6-3
len: 15
abundance: NA
CDR3aa: CASSPRNLQGNEQFF

j_gene: TRBJ2-7
v_gene: TRBV3-1/TRBV3-2
len: 17
abundance: NA
CDR3aa: CASSRGFPGQGAYEQYF

j_gene: TRBJ2-7
v_gene: TRBV15
len: 14
abundance: NA
CDR3aa: CATSRVLRTYEQYF

j_gene: TRBJ2-3
v_gene: TRBV7-3
len: 15
abundance: once
CDR3aa: CASSLELEGTDTQYF

j_gene: TRBJ1-2
v_gene: TRBV28
len: 15
abundance: NA
CDR3aa: CASSDLGEADYGYTF

j_gene: TRBJ2-7
v_gene: TRBV19
len: 14
abundance: NA
CDR3aa: CASSLRDRTYEQYF

j_gene: TRBJ1-5
v_gene: TRBV6-5
len: 16
abundance: NA
CDR3aa: CASSYVPDRGNQPQHF

j_gene: TRBJ1-2
v_gene: TRBV6-5
len: 15
abundance: NA
CDR3aa: CASSYTTGGDYGYTF